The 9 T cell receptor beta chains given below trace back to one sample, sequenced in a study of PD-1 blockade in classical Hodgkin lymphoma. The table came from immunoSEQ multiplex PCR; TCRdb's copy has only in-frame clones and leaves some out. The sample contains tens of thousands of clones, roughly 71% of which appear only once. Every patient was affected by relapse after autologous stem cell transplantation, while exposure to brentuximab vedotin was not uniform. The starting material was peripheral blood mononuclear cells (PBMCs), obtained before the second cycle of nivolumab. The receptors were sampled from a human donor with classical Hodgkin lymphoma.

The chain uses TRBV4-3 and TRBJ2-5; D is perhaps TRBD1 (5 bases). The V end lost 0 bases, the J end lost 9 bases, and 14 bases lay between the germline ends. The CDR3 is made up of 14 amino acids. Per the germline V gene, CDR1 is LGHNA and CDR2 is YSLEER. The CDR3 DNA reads TGCGCCAGCAGCCAAGATCGAGACAGCTTGGCCCAGTACTTC. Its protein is CASSQDRDSLAQYF.

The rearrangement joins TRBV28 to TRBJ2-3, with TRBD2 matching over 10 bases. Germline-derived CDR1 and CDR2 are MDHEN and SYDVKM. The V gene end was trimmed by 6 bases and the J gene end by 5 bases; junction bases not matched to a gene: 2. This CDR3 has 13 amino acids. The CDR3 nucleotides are TGTGCCAGCAGGGCTAGCGGGAGAGATACGCAGTATTTT. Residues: CASRASGRDTQYF.

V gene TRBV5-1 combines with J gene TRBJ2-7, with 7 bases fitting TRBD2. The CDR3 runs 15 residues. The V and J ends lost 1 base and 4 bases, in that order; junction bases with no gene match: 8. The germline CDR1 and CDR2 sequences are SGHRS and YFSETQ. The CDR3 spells CASSLFSGGAYEQYV. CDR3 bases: TGCGCCAGCAGCTTGTTTTCGGGAGGAGCGTACGAGCAGTACGTC.

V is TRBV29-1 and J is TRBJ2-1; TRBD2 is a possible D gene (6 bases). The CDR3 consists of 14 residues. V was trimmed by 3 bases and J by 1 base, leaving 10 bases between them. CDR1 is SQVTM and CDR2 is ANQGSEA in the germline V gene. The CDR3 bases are TGCAGCGTTGAGGGAGGAGTGTCCTACAATGAGCAGTTCTTC. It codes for CSVEGGVSYNEQFF.

This chain's CDR3 is CASSLERTNEKLFF. The CDR3 DNA is TGTGCCAGCAGCTTGGAAAGAACTAATGAAAAACTGTTTTTT. The J gene is TRBJ1-4, the V gene TRBV11-2; D ambiguous. Germline CDR1 and CDR2: SGHAT and FQNNGV. V shed 3 bases and J shed 1 base, with 6 bases lying between them. This CDR3 has 14 amino acids.

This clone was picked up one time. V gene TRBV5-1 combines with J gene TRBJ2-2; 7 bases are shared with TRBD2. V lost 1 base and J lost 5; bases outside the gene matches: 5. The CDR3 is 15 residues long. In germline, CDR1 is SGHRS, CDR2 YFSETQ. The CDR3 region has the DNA TGCGCCAGCAGCTTGATAGGACTAGAAACCGGGGAGCTGTTTTTT. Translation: CASSLIGLETGELFF.

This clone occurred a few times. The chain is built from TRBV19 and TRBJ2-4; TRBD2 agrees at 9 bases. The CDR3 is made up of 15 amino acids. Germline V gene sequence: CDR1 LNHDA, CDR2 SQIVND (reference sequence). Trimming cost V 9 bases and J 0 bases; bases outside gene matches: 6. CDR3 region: CASSGTSRAKNIQYF. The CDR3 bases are TGTGCCAGCTCCGGGACTAGCAGAGCCAAAAACATTCAGTACTTC.

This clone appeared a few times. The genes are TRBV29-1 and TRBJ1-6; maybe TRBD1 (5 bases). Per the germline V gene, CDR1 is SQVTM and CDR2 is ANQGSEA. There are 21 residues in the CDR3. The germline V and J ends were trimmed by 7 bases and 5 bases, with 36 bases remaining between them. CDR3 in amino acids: CSGRPLGQGLWPKKNNSPLHF. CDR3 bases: TGCAGCGGCCGCCCCCTCGGGCAGGGCTTATGGCCTAAAAAGAATAATTCACCCCTCCACTTT.

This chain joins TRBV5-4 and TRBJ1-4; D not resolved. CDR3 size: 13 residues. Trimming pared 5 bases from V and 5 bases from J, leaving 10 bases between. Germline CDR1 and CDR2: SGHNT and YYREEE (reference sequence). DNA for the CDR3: TGTGCCAGCAGTAAGACTGGGAATGAAAAACTGTTTTTT. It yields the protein CASSKTGNEKLFF.